These T cell receptor beta chains were read from a single sample in a study of post-analysis software for immune sequencing data. In TCRdb, the PCR reads were re-called with MiXCR into one record per CDR3 protein. The sample lists hundreds of thousands of distinct CDR3 sequences; around 60% were seen once. The specimen was blood. All receptors derive from a girl aged 2 to 9 with multiple sclerosis. Both conserved end residues are part of each CDR3. A D gene is named only where the DNA matches it firmly. Not every row has a clone size; where given, it reads once, few, many or a size class.

D	size	J	length	V	DNA	CDR3
.	few	TRBJ2-7	14	TRBV20-1	TGCAGTGCTAGTGTGGGTAACTCAGACTACGAGCAGTACTTC	CSASVGNSDYEQYF
TRBD2	.	TRBJ2-1	15	TRBV20-1	TGCAGTGCTAGAGAGCTAGCGGGAAATTACAATGAGCAGTTCTTC	CSARELAGNYNEQFF
.	.	TRBJ2-6	17	TRBV10-3	TGTGCCATCAGTGAGAAACCGCGGGGCAGTGGGGCCAACGTCCTGACTTTC	CAISEKPRGSGANVLTF
.	.	TRBJ1-5	14	TRBV9	TGTGCCAGCAGCGGGCAGGGATACAATCAGCCCCAGCATTTT	CASSGQGYNQPQHF
TRBD1	.	TRBJ2-5	15	TRBV18	TGTGCCAGCTCACCCCGGACAGGGGGCTTCGAGACCCAGTACTTC	CASSPRTGGFETQYF
TRBD1	few	TRBJ1-5	12	TRBV20-1	TGCAGTGCCAGACAGGGTACCTGGCCCCAGCATTTT	CSARQGTWPQHF
TRBD2	.	TRBJ2-1	19	TRBV9	TGTGCCAGCAGCGTAGGTCTAGCGGGAGGATCGGTAATCCAGGATGAGCAGTTCTTC	CASSVGLAGGSVIQDEQFF
.	.	TRBJ2-2	12	TRBV29-1	TGCAGCGTTGAACCCGACACCGGGGAGCTGTTTTTT	CSVEPDTGELFF
.	.	TRBJ2-4	14	TRBV7-2	TGTGCCAGCAGCTTAGAGGCAGGGCGTAACATTCAGTACTTC	CASSLEAGRNIQYF
.	once	TRBJ2-2	14	TRBV5-1	TGCGCCAGCAGCTCAGGGGATGGAACCGGGGAGCTGTTTTTT	CASSSGDGTGELFF
TRBD1	.	TRBJ2-7	14	TRBV27	TGTGCCAGCATGACAGGGGTGGGGTCCTACGAGCAGTACTTC	CASMTGVGSYEQYF
.	.	TRBJ2-3	11	TRBV29-1	TGCAGCGTTGAAAAGGTAGATACGCAGTATTTT	CSVEKVDTQYF
TRBD2	few	TRBJ2-3	15	TRBV29-1	TGCAGCGTTGTCGACGCGGGAGAGGGAACAGATACGCAGTATTTT	CSVVDAGEGTDTQYF
.	.	TRBJ2-7	15	TRBV13	TGTGCCAGCAGCTATTCCTTGGACGTATCCTACGAGCAGTACTTC	CASSYSLDVSYEQYF
.	many	TRBJ2-1	14	TRBV5-1	TGTGCCAGCAGCTTGGCCTCTAGCTACAATGAGCAGTTCTTC	CASSLASSYNEQFF
.	few	TRBJ2-7	12	TRBV5-1	TGCGCCAGCCGGGGCGGCCACTACGAGCAGTACTTC	CASRGGHYEQYF
TRBD2	.	TRBJ2-1	12	TRBV20-1	TGCAGTGCTAGAGACGGGAGGGCTGAGCAGTTCTTC	CSARDGRAEQFF
TRBD2	.	TRBJ2-5	15	TRBV12-5	TGTGCTAGTGGTCTCGCCGGACTAGCGGGAGAGACCCAGTACTTC	CASGLAGLAGETQYF
.	.	TRBJ2-1	14	TRBV20-1	TGCAGTGCTAGAAGGATCGCGGCCTACAATGAGCAGTTCTTC	CSARRIAAYNEQFF
.	.	TRBJ1-4	13	TRBV12-3/TRBV12-4	TGTGCCAGCAGTTTGATGGGTGGTGAAAAACTGTTTTTT	CASSLMGGEKLFF
.	.	TRBJ1-4	13	TRBV5-1	TGCGCCAGCAGCCCGAAGGGAGACGAAAAACTGTTTTTT	CASSPKGDEKLFF
.	few	TRBJ2-7	14	TRBV29-1	TGCAGCGTTAATTGGAGGGACAGCGGGTACGAGCAGTACTTC	CSVNWRDSGYEQYF
TRBD1	.	TRBJ2-3	14	TRBV20-1	TGCAGTGCGTCAAAACAGGGGGCATCAGATACGCAGTATTTT	CSASKQGASDTQYF
TRBD2	.	TRBJ2-3	18	TRBV29-1	TGCAGCGTTGAAGAGGCAAACCCGGGACTAGCGGACACAGATACGCAGTATTTT	CSVEEANPGLADTDTQYF
.	.	TRBJ2-6	16	TRBV7-9	TGTGCCAGCAGGACGATAAGGGGCTCCGAGGCCAACGTCCTGACTTTC	CASRTIRGSEANVLTF
.	.	TRBJ1-1	12	TRBV12-3/TRBV12-4	TGTGCCACCCGGACGGGAAACACTGAAGCTTTCTTT	CATRTGNTEAFF
TRBD2	.	TRBJ2-3	14	TRBV20-1	TGCAGTGCCGGACTAGCGGGCGCTTCAGATACGCAGTATTTT	CSAGLAGASDTQYF
TRBD2	.	TRBJ2-2	14	TRBV5-1	TGCGCCAGCAGCTTGACTAGCGGTGCCGGGGAGCTGTTTTTT	CASSLTSGAGELFF
.	few	TRBJ2-7	14	TRBV5-1	TGCGCCAGCAGGGAAGCGATTAGCTCCTACGAGCAGTACTTC	CASREAISSYEQYF
.	.	TRBJ2-1	16	TRBV9	TGTGCCAGCAGCGTAGCCCCGCGGGCGACCGACAATGAGCAGTTCTTC	CASSVAPRATDNEQFF
.	.	TRBJ2-5	13	TRBV20-1	TGCGGGGTGACGCGGGGCCCTGAGGGGACCCAGTACTTC	CGVTRGPEGTQYF
TRBD1	few	TRBJ2-6	18	TRBV11-1	TGTGCCAGCAGCTTAAGAGGGACAGGATCTCCTGGGGCCAACGTCCTGACTTTC	CASSLRGTGSPGANVLTF
.	few	TRBJ2-1	12	TRBV7-9	TGTGCCAGCAGCTGGGACAACAATGAGCAGTTCTTC	CASSWDNNEQFF
TRBD1	.	TRBJ2-7	15	TRBV6-6	TGTGCCAGCCGGTTGGGACAGGGGATACAATACGAGCAGTACTTC	CASRLGQGIQYEQYF
TRBD1	.	TRBJ2-7	16	TRBV15	TGTGCCACCAGCAGAGATCGCGGGACAGGACCCTACGAGCAGTACTTC	CATSRDRGTGPYEQYF
TRBD1	.	TRBJ1-5	19	TRBV24-1	TGTGCCACCAGTGATTCCGGGGGGCCAGGGGGAAGCAGCAATCAGCCCCAGCATTTT	CATSDSGGPGGSSNQPQHF
TRBD2	.	TRBJ2-1	14	TRBV7-3	TGTGCCAGCAGCCGGGGGGGAAACTACAATGAGCAGTTCTTC	CASSRGGNYNEQFF
.	few	TRBJ2-1	16	TRBV7-9	TGTGCCAGCAGCCAAATCAAGGGAGACTACCCTAATGAGCAGTTCTTC	CASSQIKGDYPNEQFF
.	.	TRBJ1-1	11	TRBV29-1	TGCAGCGTTGATCCGGCAGGTGAAGCTTTCTTT	CSVDPAGEAFF
.	.	TRBJ2-1	14	TRBV20-1	TGCAGTGCTCCTGACAGAGCCTCCTACAATGAGCAGTTCTTC	CSAPDRASYNEQFF
TRBD1	.	TRBJ2-1	16	TRBV7-2	TGTGCCAGCAGCCCCCGCCGGACAGGTACAGCCGGTGAGCAGTTCTTC	CASSPRRTGTAGEQFF
.	few	TRBJ2-1	10	TRBV2	TGTGCCAGCAAAAGGGGTGAGCAGTTCTTC	CASKRGEQFF
TRBD1	.	TRBJ2-4	15	TRBV4-3	TGCGCCAGCAGCCAAGATCGACAGGGGGAGAACATTCAGTACTTC	CASSQDRQGENIQYF
TRBD2	.	TRBJ2-3	15	TRBV5-1	TGCGCCAGCAGCTTCCGGGGGGTCCGCACAGATACGCAGTATTTT	CASSFRGVRTDTQYF
.	.	TRBJ2-1	15	TRBV7-8	TGTGCCAGCAGTTTTTTTGAGGCGGAGATGTATGAGCAGTTCTTC	CASSFFEAEMYEQFF
TRBD1	.	TRBJ1-2	17	TRBV7-2	TGTGCCAGCAGCCAGGGACAGGGGCTAAAAAGGGTCTATGGCTACACCTTC	CASSQGQGLKRVYGYTF
.	once	TRBJ1-1	15	TRBV4-1	TGCGCCAGCAGCCAAGGAGCAGTAATGAACACTGAAGCTTTCTTT	CASSQGAVMNTEAFF